These 25 T cell receptor beta chains were all obtained from the same sample, sequenced in a study of regulatory T cells in long-lasting Graves disease (dated by TCRdb to the early 2020s). The time point label here, explained by the study, means: newly diagnosed GD, antithyroid drugs for less than 3 months. RNA was extracted from PBMCs in TRIzol for both TCR sequencing and RNA sequencing. Preparation of the library involved multiplex PCR. Sequencer: Illumina HiSeq 4000. TCR beta libraries were built with iRepertoire HTBI primers and Arm-PCR amplification of CDR3 regions. TCRdb reprocessed the public reads (quality trimming at Q25 with fastp, clone calling with MiXCR) and kept in-frame beta chains. All rows with the same CDR3 protein become a single entry with the most common DNA and genes. Recorded for this sample are 350,000 to 400,000 distinct CDR3 sequences; around 15% of them occurred a single time. The ten largest account for about a fifth of the sample.

This specimen consisted of peripheral blood mononuclear cells (PBMCs), obtained at new diagnosis, from a patient treated with antithyroid drugs. The receptors shown here come from a female donor with Graves disease.

The sample holds many counts of this clonotype. The chain has TRBV12-3 or TRBV12-4 and TRBJ1-2; 9 bases align to TRBD1. There are 14 residues in the CDR3. Trimming took 6 bases from V and 6 from J; bases not matched to a gene: 8. CDR3 region: CASRPWRTGDGYTF. CDR3 nucleotides: TGTGCCAGCAGACCCTGGAGGACAGGGGATGGCTACACCTTC.

This clonotype was recorded many times. CDR3 coding DNA: TGTGCCAGCAGGGAAAGACAGGGCAGCTACGAGCAGTACTTC. It translates to CASRERQGSYEQYF. The chain recombines TRBV6-1 with TRBJ2-7, with 7 bases matching TRBD1. This CDR3 contains 14 residues. The V gene's germline CDR1 is MNHNS and CDR2 SASEGT. The ends lost 6 bases at V and 3 bases at J; junction bases unmatched: 8.

In its sample, this clonotype was seen many times. This chain joins TRBV20-1 and TRBJ2-1; 8 bases are shared with TRBD2. Germline values: CDR1 DFQATT, CDR2 SNEGSKA (reference sequence). V shed 1 base, J shed 9 bases, and the junction held 8 bases outside the gene matches. The CDR3 loop spans 14 amino acids. The CDR3 sequence is CSARGPFGGGEQFF. The CDR3 DNA follows: TGCAGTGCTAGAGGGCCATTCGGGGGGGGTGAGCAGTTCTTC.

The DNA of the CDR3 is TGTGCCAGCAGTCTACGGACAGGGGGCAACTACAATGAGCAGTTCTTC. Amino acid sequence: CASSLRTGGNYNEQFF. V and J are TRBV7-9 and TRBJ2-1; 11 positions match TRBD1. This CDR3 is built from 16 residues. Germline trimming cut 6 bases from V and 3 bases from J; bases unmatched to any gene: 7. From germline, CDR1 is SEHNR and CDR2 FQNEAQ (reference sequence).

This clonotype was observed a handful of times. The chain carries TRBV5-1 and TRBJ1-2; 7 bases match TRBD1. CDR1 is SGHRS and CDR2 is YFSETQ in the germline V gene. The V gene end was trimmed by 2 bases and the J gene end by 6 bases; junction bases not matched to a gene: 16. CDR3 length: 17 amino acids. The CDR3 loop reads CASSLGGHLIQYDGYTF. DNA of the CDR3: TGCGCCAGCAGCTTAGGGGGCCACCTGATTCAGTACGATGGCTACACCTTC.

This clonotype has ten or more counts. This chain connects TRBV5-1 to TRBJ2-3, with no clear D. Germline lookup yields CDR1 SGHRS and CDR2 YFSETQ. V dropped 0 bases and J dropped 0 bases, with 8 bases sitting between them. CDR3 size: 15 residues. CDR3 sequence: CASSLAETSTDTQYF. The CDR3 DNA follows: TGCGCCAGCAGCTTGGCAGAAACTAGCACAGATACGCAGTATTTT.

About this clonotype: At one boundary the junction diverges from the germline segment, which might be a read error. The chain employs TRBV6-2 or TRBV6-3 and TRBJ2-5, with 7 bases identical to TRBD2. The germline CDR1 and CDR2 sequences are MNHEY and SVGEGT. CDR3 length: 15 amino acids. The CDR3 region has the DNA TGTGCCATCAGTGAGTCCGGAGGGAGGGAAGAGACCCAGTACTTC. Translation gives CAISESGGREETQYF.

Ten or more counts support this clonotype. This sequence joins TRBV24-1 and TRBJ2-3, with D uncertain. The CDR3 spans 14 residues. V lost 4 bases, J lost 4 bases, and 11 bases lay in between. The germline CDR1 and CDR2 sequences are KGHDR and SFDVKD. The CDR3, as DNA: TGTGCCACCAGTGACGGCAACAGTGCAGATACGCAGTATTTT. Translated: CATSDGNSADTQYF.

J is TRBJ2-3 and V is TRBV10-3; the D call may be TRBD1 or TRBD2 (5 bases each). The CDR3 sequence is 16 residues long. V was cut by 0 bases and J by 3 bases, with 13 bases left in between. The V gene's germline CDR1 is ENHRY and CDR2 SYGVKD. CDR3 nucleotide sequence: TGTGCCATCAGTGAGTCGAATCGGGGCTGGACAGATACGCAGTATTTT. Amino acid sequence: CAISESNRGWTDTQYF.

There are many counts of this clonotype. The chain is built from TRBV5-1 and TRBJ1-1; D uncertain. V gave up 7 bases and J gave up 5 bases, with 15 bases separating them. The CDR3 has 13 residues. Germline CDR1 is SGHRS and CDR2 is YFSETQ. This chain's CDR3 is CASGVNSGTEAFF. The CDR3 DNA reads as TGCGCCAGCGGAGTTAATTCGGGGACTGAAGCTTTCTTT. Variable domain in full (rest from reference TRBV5-1 and TRBJ1-1): KAGVTQTPRYLIKTRGQQVTLSCSPISGHRSVSWYQQTPGQGLQFLFEYFSETQRNKGNFPGRFSGRQFSNSRSEMNVSTLELGDSALYLCASGVNSGTEAFFGQGTRLTVV.

This clonotype appeared many times. The rearrangement links TRBV7-3 to TRBJ2-2; 14 nucleotides match TRBD2. Germline CDR1 is SGHTA and CDR2 is FQGTGA. The CDR3 extends over 17 amino acids. V shed 4 bases, J shed 2 bases, and the junction held 3 bases outside the gene matches. The CDR3 region has the DNA TGTGCCAGCAGCTCCGGGACTAGCGGGGGAAACACCGGGGAGCTGTTTTTT. Its protein product is CASSSGTSGGNTGELFF.

This clonotype was picked up many times. V and J are TRBV7-9 and TRBJ1-4; D ambiguous. Germline CDR1 is SEHNR and CDR2 is FQNEAQ (reference sequence). The CDR3 has 14 amino acids. Trimming shortened V by 4 bases and J by 3 bases, and 9 bases separated the two germline ends. DNA of the CDR3: TGTGCCAGCAGCTCGGACGGCCCTAATGAAAAACTGTTTTTT. Protein: CASSSDGPNEKLFF.

This clonotype was picked up many times. The chain employs TRBV7-3 and TRBJ2-1; D is uncertain. The CDR3 spans 16 residues. Germline assignment: CDR1 SGHTA and CDR2 FQGTGA. V lost 0 bases and J 0 bases, leaving 9 bases between the germline ends. The CDR3: CASSLTRTNSYNEQFF. As DNA, the CDR3 is TGTGCCAGCAGCTTAACTCGTACCAACTCCTACAATGAGCAGTTCTTC.

This clonotype was recorded at least ten times. This chain links TRBV6-2 or TRBV6-3 with TRBJ1-2; 7 bases align to TRBD1. The CDR3 loop spans 14 amino acids. V was pared by 3 bases and J by 4 bases, with 5 bases of the junction left unmatched. The germline CDR1 and CDR2 sequences are MNHEY and SVGEGT. The CDR3 region is CASSYIDRVYGYTF. CDR3 in DNA: TGTGCCAGCAGTTATATCGACAGGGTCTATGGCTACACCTTC.

This clonotype was seen only a few times. J is TRBJ2-7 and V is TRBV2, with D perhaps matching TRBD1 or TRBD2 (5 bases each). The V end lost 6 bases, the J end lost 0 bases, and 24 bases lay between the germline ends. The CDR3 is 18 amino acids. The germline V gene has CDR1 SNHLY and CDR2 FYNNEI. The CDR3 is CASSLTELPGLTSYEQYF. The CDR3 DNA reads as TGTGCCAGCAGCCTGACAGAACTCCCAGGACTCACCTCCTACGAGCAGTACTTC.

This clonotype was seen at least ten times. The V gene is TRBV28, the J gene TRBJ2-1; no firm D call. The V and J ends lost 6 bases and 0 bases respectively, with 12 bases between them. The V gene's germline CDR1 is MDHEN and CDR2 SYDVKM. The CDR3 spans 15 residues. In DNA, the CDR3 is TGTGCCAGCAGCTCCGATAGGTCCTCCTACAATGAGCAGTTCTTC. Its translation: CASSSDRSSYNEQFF.

This clonotype has ten or more counts. Here the CDR3 DNA reads TGCGCCAGCAGCTTGGACAGGCGTTCCTCTGAAGCTTTCTTT. Its translation: CASSLDRRSSEAFF. This chain connects TRBV5-1 to TRBJ1-1; the D gene is possibly TRBD1 (5 bases). CDR1 and CDR2 from the germline V gene are SGHRS and YFSETQ. CDR3 length: 14 residues. The ends were cut back, 0 bases at V and 6 bases at J, with 12 bases in the middle.

This clonotype was seen at least ten times. The chain joins TRBV11-2 to TRBJ2-2; tentative D call: TRBD2 (6 bases). The CDR3 has 16 amino acids. The V and J ends lost 7 bases and 1 base respectively, with 16 bases between them. CDR1 SGHAT and CDR2 FQNNGV come from the germline V gene. This CDR3 is CASTLGWRENTGELFF. CDR3 DNA: TGTGCCAGCACCCTGGGCTGGCGGGAGAACACCGGGGAGCTGTTTTTT.

The sample holds many counts of this clonotype. This chain uses TRBV12-3 or TRBV12-4 with TRBJ1-1; 7 nucleotides agree with TRBD1. The CDR3 runs to 14 residues. The V segment lost 3 bases and the J segment 3 bases; nucleotides outside the gene matches: 4. The CDR3 is CASSFPDRYTEAFF. The CDR3 nucleotides read TGTGCCAGCAGTTTTCCGGACAGGTACACTGAAGCTTTCTTT.

V usage is TRBV18 and J usage is TRBJ2-2; 9 nucleotides match TRBD1. CDR3 length equals 15 residues. The V and J ends lost 4 bases and 1 base, in that order; junction bases with no gene match: 1. Germline CDR1 and CDR2: KGHSH and LQKENI. The CDR3, as DNA: TGTGCCAGCTCACAGGGACAGGGGAACACCGGGGAGCTGTTTTTT. It specifies CASSQGQGNTGELFF.

The rearrangement links TRBV2 to TRBJ1-5, with 7 bases lining up with TRBD1. CDR3 length equals 14 residues. Germline CDR1 SNHLY, CDR2 FYNNEI. V shed 3 bases and J 8 bases; nucleotides not matched to a gene: 7. CDR3 amino acids: CASSEHRGGEPQHF. CDR3 in DNA: TGTGCCAGCAGTGAGCACAGGGGAGGGGAGCCCCAGCATTTT.

The chain uses TRBV20-1 and TRBJ2-1; unclear D gene. Trimming pared 0 bases from V and 5 bases from J, leaving 17 bases between. This CDR3 has 16 amino acids. In germline, CDR1 is DFQATT, CDR2 SNEGSKA (reference sequence). The CDR3: CSARDPGPASNNEQFF. As DNA, the CDR3 is TGCAGTGCTAGAGACCCCGGGCCAGCAAGCAACAATGAGCAGTTCTTC.

This rearrangement joins TRBV6-8 to TRBJ2-3, with 12 bases aligning to TRBD2. The CDR3 totals 19 residues. In germline, CDR1 is MNHGY, CDR2 SAAAGT. After removal of 8 bases from V and 5 bases from J, the junction contained 20 bases not matched to a gene. The CDR3 DNA is TGTGCCAGCGGGCACCCGGGACTAGCGGGCGTGGGGGCTAGAGATACGCAGTATTTT. Protein sequence: CASGHPGLAGVGARDTQYF.

This clonotype was seen ten or more times. The chain has TRBV20-1 and TRBJ2-2; D is unclear. Germline-derived CDR1 and CDR2 are DFQATT and SNEGSKA (reference sequence). The CDR3 is made up of 14 amino acids. Trimming stripped 4 bases from V and 1 base from J, with 10 bases between. The DNA for the CDR3 is TGCAGTGCTACCAACAAGTGGAACACCGGGGAGCTGTTTTTT. Residues: CSATNKWNTGELFF.

This clonotype was counted at least ten times. This chain links TRBV5-1 with TRBJ2-5; TRBD2 aligns across 8 bases. V lost 4 bases and J lost 3; bases outside the gene matches: 5. Germline loops: CDR1 SGHRS, CDR2 YFSETQ. The CDR3 length is 14 residues. Here the CDR3 DNA reads TGCGCCAGCAGCCCTCCGGGGGGGGAAGAGACCCAGTACTTC. As protein: CASSPPGGEETQYF.